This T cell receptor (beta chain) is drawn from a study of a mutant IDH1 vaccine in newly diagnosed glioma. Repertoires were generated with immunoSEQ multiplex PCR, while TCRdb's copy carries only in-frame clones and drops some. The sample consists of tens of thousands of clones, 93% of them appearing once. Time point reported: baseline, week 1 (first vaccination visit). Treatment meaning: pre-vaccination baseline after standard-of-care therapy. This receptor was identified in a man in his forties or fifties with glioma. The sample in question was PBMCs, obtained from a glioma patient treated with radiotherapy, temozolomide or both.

Written as DNA, the CDR3 is TGTGCCAGCAGTCCCCTCCGTGGAGCGGGAGTCTACGAGCAGTACTTC. As protein: CASSPLRGAGVYEQYF. V is TRBV27 and J is TRBJ2-7, with 8 nucleotides matching TRBD2. Unmatched junction bases numbered 12, after V lost 5 bases and J lost 3 bases. The germline V gene has CDR1 MNHEY and CDR2 SMNVEV (reference sequence). The CDR3 spans 16 residues.